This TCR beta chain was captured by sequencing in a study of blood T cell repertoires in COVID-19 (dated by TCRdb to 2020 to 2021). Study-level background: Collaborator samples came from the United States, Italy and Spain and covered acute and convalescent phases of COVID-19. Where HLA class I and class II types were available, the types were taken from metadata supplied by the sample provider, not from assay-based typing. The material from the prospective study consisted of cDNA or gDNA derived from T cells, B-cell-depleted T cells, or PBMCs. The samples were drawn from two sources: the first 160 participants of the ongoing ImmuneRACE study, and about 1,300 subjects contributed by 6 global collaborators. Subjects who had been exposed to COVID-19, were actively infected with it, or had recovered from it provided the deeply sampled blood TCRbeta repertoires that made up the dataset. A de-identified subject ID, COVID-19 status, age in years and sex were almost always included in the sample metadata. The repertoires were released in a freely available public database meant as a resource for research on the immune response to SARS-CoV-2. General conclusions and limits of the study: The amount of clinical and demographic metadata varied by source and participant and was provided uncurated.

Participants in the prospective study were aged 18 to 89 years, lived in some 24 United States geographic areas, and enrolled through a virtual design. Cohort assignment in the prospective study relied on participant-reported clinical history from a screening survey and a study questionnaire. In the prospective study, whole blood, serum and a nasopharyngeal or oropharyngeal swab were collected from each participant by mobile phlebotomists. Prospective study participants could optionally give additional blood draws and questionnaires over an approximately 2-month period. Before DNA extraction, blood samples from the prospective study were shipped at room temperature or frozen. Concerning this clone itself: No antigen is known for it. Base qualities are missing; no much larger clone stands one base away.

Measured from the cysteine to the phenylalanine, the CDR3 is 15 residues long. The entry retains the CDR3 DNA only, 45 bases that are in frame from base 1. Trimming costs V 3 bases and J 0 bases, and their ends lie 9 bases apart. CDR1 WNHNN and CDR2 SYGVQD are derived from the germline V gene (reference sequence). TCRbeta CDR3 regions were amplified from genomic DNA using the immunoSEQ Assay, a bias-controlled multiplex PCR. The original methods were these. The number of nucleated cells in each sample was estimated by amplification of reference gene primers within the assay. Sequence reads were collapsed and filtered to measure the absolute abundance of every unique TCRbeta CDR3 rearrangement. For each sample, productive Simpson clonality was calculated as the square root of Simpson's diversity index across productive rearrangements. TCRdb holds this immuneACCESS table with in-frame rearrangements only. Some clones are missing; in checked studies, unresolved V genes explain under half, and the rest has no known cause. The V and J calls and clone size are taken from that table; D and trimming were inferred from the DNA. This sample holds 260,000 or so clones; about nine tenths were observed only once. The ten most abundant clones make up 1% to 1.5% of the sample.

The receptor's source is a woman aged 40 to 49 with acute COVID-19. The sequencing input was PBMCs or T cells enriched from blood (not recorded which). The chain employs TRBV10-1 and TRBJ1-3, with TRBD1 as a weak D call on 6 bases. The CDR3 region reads CASSDTGISGNTIYF. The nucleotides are TGCGCCAGCAGTGATACAGGGATCTCTGGAAACACCATATATTTT.